The entry below describes one TCR beta chain. Antigen unknown. CDR1 is GTSNPN, CDR2 SVGIG, per germline (reference sequence). CDR3 size: 14 residues. V lost 2 bases and J lost 7, with 14 bases in between. The data were taken from a study of cytomegalovirus exposure and HLA in healthy donors. Points from the study as a whole: In a later analysis, about 17,000 TCR beta sequences were associated with HLA alleles at 0.05 false discovery rate.

The PCR employed 60 Vbeta primers together with 13 Jbeta primers. Profiled with immunoSEQ multiplex PCR; TCRdb holds only in-frame clones, not every one. The sample contains more than 70,000 clones, roughly 67% of which appear only once. Specimen: PBMCs. The TCR sequence derives from a man between 35 and 55 years old in good health and CMV-seropositive. The chain is built from TRBV30 and TRBJ1-4, with no clear D. CDR3 protein: CAWSSGPRGEKLFF. The CDR3 nucleotides read TGTGCCTGGAGTTCGGGTCCAAGAGGTGAAAAACTGTTTTTT.